This T cell receptor (beta chain) was recovered during a study of OX40 agonist ivuxolimab in advanced cancers. For the study at large: Patients were given ivuxolimab, an antibody that agonizes OX40 (CD134). Overall study results and limits: Relative to CD4+, CD8+ T cells held more expanded clones on average. Low normalized T-cell clonal expansion was additionally recorded for some nonresponders. It was not determined which antigens were specifically recognized by the peripheral T cells that had undergone clonal expansion.

Clones were sequenced by immunoSEQ multiplex PCR, and TCRdb holds only the in-frame ones, with some missing. The sample contains around 38,000 clones, approximately 79% of which appear only once. Notes on this clone: Its antigen is as yet unknown.

The CDR3 sequence is 14 residues long. V was pared by 2 bases and J by 10 bases, with 12 bases between. Germline lookup yields CDR1 SGHTA and CDR2 FQGNSA. The sequence was obtained from an adult with an advanced solid tumor such as melanoma, head and neck, liver or kidney cancer. This sample comprised CD4+ or CD8+ T cells sorted from blood, obtained in a trial of the OX40 agonist ivuxolimab. V gene TRBV7-2 combines with J gene TRBJ1-6, with D tentatively TRBD1 (5 bases). In DNA, the CDR3 is TGTGCCAGCAGCTTACAAGGGGACGGGTCACCCCTCCACTTT. Its protein is CASSLQGDGSPLHF.